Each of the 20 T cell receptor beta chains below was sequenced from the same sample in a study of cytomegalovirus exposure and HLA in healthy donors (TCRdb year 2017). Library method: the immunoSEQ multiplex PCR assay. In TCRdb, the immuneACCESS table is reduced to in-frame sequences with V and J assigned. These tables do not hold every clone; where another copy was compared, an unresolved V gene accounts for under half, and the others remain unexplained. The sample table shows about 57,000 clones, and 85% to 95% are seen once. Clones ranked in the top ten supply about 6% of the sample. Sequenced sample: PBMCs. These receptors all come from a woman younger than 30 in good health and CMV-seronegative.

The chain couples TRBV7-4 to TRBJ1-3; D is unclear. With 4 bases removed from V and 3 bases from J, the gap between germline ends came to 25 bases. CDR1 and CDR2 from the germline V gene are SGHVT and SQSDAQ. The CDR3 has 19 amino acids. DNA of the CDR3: TGTGCCAGCAGCTCTTTGAGACTCGAGATCGGGGTTTATGGAAACACCATATATTTT. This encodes CASSSLRLEIGVYGNTIYF.

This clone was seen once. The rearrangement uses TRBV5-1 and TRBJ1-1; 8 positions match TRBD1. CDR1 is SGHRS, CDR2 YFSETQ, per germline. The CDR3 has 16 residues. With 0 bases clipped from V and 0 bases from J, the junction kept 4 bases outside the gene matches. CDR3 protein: CASSLGDRPMNTEAFF. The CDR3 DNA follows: TGCGCCAGCAGCTTGGGGGACAGGCCAATGAACACTGAAGCTTTCTTT.

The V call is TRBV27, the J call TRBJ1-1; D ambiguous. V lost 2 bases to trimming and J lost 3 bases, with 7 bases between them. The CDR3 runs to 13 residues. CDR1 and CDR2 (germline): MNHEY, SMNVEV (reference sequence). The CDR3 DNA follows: TGTGCCAGCAGTTTAGGGCTGCACACTGAAGCTTTCTTT. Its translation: CASSLGLHTEAFF.

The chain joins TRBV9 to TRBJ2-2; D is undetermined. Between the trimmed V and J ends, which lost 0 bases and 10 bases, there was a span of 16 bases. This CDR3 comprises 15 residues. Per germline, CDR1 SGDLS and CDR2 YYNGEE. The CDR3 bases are TGTGCCAGCAGCGTAGACCCCGAGACTGCGGTGGAGCTGTTTTTT. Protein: CASSVDPETAVELFF. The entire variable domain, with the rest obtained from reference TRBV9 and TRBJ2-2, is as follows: DSGVTQTPKHLITATGQRVTLRCSPRSGDLSVYWYQQSLDQGLQFLIQYYNGEERAKGNILERFSAQQFPDLHSELNLSSLELGDSALYFCASSVDPETAVELFFGEGSRLTVL.

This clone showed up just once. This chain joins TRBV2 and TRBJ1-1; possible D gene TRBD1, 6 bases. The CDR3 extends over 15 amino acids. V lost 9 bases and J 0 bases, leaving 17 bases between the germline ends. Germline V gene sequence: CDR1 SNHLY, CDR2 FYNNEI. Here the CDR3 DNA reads TGTGCCAGAGGGGGGGGCGCGAGGATGAACACTGAAGCTTTCTTT. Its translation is CARGGGARMNTEAFF.

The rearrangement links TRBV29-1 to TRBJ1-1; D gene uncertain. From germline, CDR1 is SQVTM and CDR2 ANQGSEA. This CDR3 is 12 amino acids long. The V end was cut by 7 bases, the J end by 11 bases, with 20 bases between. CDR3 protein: CSAGGSVSVAFF. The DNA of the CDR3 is TGCAGCGCCGGTGGGAGCGTAAGTGTCGCTTTCTTT.

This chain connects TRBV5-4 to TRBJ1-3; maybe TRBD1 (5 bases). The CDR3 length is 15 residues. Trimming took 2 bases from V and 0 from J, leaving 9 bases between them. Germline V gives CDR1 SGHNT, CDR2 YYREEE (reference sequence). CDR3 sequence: CASSFGGGSGNTIYF. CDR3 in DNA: TGTGCCAGCAGCTTTGGGGGGGGCTCTGGAAACACCATATATTTT.

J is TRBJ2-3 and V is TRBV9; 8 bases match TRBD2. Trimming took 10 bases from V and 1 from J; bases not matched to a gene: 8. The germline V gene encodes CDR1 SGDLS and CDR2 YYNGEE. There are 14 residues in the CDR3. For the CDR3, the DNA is TGTGCCGGATCTGAGCGGGAGCGCACAGATACGCAGTATTTT. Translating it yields CAGSERERTDTQYF.

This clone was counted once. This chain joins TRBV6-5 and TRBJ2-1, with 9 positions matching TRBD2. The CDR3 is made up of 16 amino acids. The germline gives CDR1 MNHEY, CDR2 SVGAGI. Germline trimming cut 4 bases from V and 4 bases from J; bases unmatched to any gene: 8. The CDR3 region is CASSSIAGVKYNEQFF. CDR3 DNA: TGTGCCAGCAGTTCCATAGCGGGAGTGAAATACAATGAGCAGTTCTTC.

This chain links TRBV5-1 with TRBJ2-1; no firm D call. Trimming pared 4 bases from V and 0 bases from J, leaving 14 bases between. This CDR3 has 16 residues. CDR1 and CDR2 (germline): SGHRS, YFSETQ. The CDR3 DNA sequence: TGCGCCAGCAGCGTTACTATCACGAGCTCCTACAATGAGCAGTTCTTC. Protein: CASSVTITSSYNEQFF.

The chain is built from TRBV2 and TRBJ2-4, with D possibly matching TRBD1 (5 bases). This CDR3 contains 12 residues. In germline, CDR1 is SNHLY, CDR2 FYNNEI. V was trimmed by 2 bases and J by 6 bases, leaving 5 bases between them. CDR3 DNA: TGTGCCAGCAGTGAAAGGGGAAACATTCAGTACTTC. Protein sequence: CASSERGNIQYF.

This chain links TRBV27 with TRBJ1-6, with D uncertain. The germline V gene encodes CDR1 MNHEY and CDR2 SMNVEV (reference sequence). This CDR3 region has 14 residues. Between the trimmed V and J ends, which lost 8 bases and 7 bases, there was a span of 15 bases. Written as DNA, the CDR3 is TGTGCCAGCGGTAGAGGCCAGACCAATTCACCCCTCCACTTT. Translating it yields CASGRGQTNSPLHF.

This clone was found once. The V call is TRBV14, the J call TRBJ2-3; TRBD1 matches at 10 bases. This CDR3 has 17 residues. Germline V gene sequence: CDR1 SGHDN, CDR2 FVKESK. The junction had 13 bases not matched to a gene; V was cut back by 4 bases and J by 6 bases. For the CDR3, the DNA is TGTGCCAGCAGCCGTAGATCGGGACAGGGGAGGTTGGATACGCAGTATTTT. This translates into CASSRRSGQGRLDTQYF.

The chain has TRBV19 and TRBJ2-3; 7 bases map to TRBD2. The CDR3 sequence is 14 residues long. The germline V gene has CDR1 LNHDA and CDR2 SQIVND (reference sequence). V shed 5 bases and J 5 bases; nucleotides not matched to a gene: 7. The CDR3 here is CASSVASGGDTQYF. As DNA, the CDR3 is TGTGCCAGTAGTGTTGCTAGCGGTGGAGATACGCAGTATTTT.

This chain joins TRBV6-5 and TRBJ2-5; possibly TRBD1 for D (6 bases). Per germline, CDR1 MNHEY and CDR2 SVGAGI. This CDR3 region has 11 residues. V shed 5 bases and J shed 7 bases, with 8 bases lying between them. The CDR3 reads CASSQGGTQYF. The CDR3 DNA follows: TGTGCCAGCAGTCAAGGGGGGACCCAGTACTTC.

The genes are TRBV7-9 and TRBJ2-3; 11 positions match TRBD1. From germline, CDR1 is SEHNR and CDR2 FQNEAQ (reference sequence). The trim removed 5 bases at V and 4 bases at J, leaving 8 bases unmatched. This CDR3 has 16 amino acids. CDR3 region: CASSPRTGGIPDTQYF. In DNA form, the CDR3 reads TGTGCCAGCAGCCCCCGGACAGGGGGCATACCAGATACGCAGTATTTT.

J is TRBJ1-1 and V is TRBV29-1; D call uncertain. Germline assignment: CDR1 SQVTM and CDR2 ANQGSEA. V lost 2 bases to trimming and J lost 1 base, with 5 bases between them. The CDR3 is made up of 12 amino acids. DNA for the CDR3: TGCAGCGTTGAACCCAGGAACACTGAAGCTTTCTTT. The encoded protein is CSVEPRNTEAFF.

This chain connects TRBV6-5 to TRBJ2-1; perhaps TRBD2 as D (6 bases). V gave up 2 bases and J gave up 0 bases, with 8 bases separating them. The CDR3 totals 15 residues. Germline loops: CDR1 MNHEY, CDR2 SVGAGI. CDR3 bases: TGTGCCAGCAGTTACAGGCGGGACTCCTACAATGAGCAGTTCTTC. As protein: CASSYRRDSYNEQFF.

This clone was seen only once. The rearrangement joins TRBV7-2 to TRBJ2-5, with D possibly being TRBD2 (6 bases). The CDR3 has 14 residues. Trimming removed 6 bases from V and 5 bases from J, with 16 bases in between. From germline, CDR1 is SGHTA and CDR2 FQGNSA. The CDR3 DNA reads TGTGCCAGCAGTGCAATGGGGGGTCCTGAGACCCAGTACTTC. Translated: CASSAMGGPETQYF.

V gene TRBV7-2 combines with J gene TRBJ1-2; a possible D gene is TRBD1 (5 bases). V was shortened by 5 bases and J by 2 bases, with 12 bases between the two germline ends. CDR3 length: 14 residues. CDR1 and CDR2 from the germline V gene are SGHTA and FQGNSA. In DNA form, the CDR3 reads TGTGCCAGCAGCCCACAGACAGAGAACTATGGCTACACCTTC. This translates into CASSPQTENYGYTF.